The 18 T cell receptor beta chains in this list originate from one sample, sequenced in a study of T cell clonotyping in hematopoietic cell transplantation. Time point indicated: recipient sample about 28 days before transplant, after cytoreduction. Clones were sequenced by immunoSEQ multiplex PCR, and TCRdb holds only the in-frame ones, with some missing. The table has roughly 34,000 clones, roughly 94% seen once. Sequenced material: peripheral blood mononuclear cells, taken before stem cell transplant. All receptors derive from a man aged 35 to 55 with chronic myeloid leukemia. Some clones in this sample may be carry-over from other donors' samples.

The chain carries TRBV5-8 and TRBJ1-3; no firm D call. Germline CDR1 SGHTS, CDR2 YDEGEE. Trimming stripped 4 bases from V and 0 bases from J, with 14 bases between. The CDR3 consists of 16 residues. The CDR3 loop is CASSHGEGYSGNTIYF. CDR3 bases: TGTGCCAGCAGCCACGGGGAGGGATACTCTGGAAACACCATATATTTT.

The chain has TRBV7-6 and TRBJ2-5; 7 bases are shared with TRBD1. CDR1 is SGHVS, CDR2 FNYEAQ, per germline. The CDR3 totals 14 residues. The junction had 4 bases not matched to a gene; V was cut back by 4 bases and J by 2 bases. The DNA for the CDR3 is TGTGCCAGCAGCTCCAGACAGGGTCAAGAGACCCAGTACTTC. Protein product: CASSSRQGQETQYF.

V gene TRBV7-9 combines with J gene TRBJ2-3, with D uncertain. Deletions cut 1 base from V and 0 bases from J, with 14 bases between. Germline CDR1 and CDR2: SEHNR and FQNEAQ (reference sequence). This CDR3 has 17 residues. CDR3 DNA: TGTGCCAGCAGCTTAGGCCTCGTGGGTTCTAGCACAGATACGCAGTATTTT. As protein: CASSLGLVGSSTDTQYF.

This clone was detected a few times. The chain combines TRBV19 with TRBJ1-2; the D is unclear. CDR1 is LNHDA and CDR2 is SQIVND in the germline V gene (reference sequence). Trimming pared 7 bases from V and 4 bases from J, leaving 7 bases between. The CDR3 loop spans 11 amino acids. The DNA of the CDR3 is TGTGCCAGTACGTCGAGCTATGGCTACACCTTC. Residues: CASTSSYGYTF.

V gene TRBV7-9 combines with J gene TRBJ2-5; possibly TRBD1 or TRBD2 for D (5 bases each). CDR1 is SEHNR and CDR2 is FQNEAQ in the germline V gene (reference sequence). V lost 4 bases and J lost 5, with 11 bases in between. This CDR3 comprises 13 residues. In DNA, the CDR3 is TGTGCCAGCAGCTCCCGGGGCCCCGAGACCCAGTACTTC. This gives the protein CASSSRGPETQYF.

This chain joins TRBV7-2 and TRBJ2-1, with TRBD2 identical over 11 bases. Unmatched junction bases numbered 2, after V lost 5 bases and J lost 2 bases. This CDR3 has 15 residues. Germline CDR1 and CDR2: SGHTA and FQGNSA. CDR3: CASSLSGGAYNEQFF. The CDR3 DNA reads as TGTGCCAGCAGCCTTAGCGGGGGGGCCTACAATGAGCAGTTCTTC.

J is TRBJ2-3 and V is TRBV28; possible D gene TRBD1, 5 bases. V gave up 4 bases and J gave up 2 bases, with 13 bases separating them. This CDR3 is built from 15 residues. Per the germline V gene, CDR1 is MDHEN and CDR2 is SYDVKM. The CDR3 nucleotides are TGTGCCAGCAGTTATCAGGGCCCTTACACAGATACGCAGTATTTT. Residues: CASSYQGPYTDTQYF.

Concerning this clone: The junction departs from germline at one end; a sequencing error may be responsible. The chain employs TRBV2 and TRBJ1-6; D may be TRBD1 (6 bases). Germline values: CDR1 SNHLY, CDR2 FYNNEI. The CDR3 length is 15 residues. The CDR3 is CASSGEGHYNSPLHF. CDR3 DNA sequence: TGTGCCAGCAGTGGGGAGGGACACTATAATTCACCCCTTCACTTT.

This chain joins TRBV30 and TRBJ1-2; TRBD1 matches at 12 bases. Germline V gene sequence: CDR1 GTSNPN, CDR2 SVGIG (reference sequence). The CDR3 length is 13 residues. J lost 12 bases, V lost 4 bases, and 9 bases had no gene match. Here the CDR3 reads CAWISGDRGPNTF. The CDR3 DNA sequence: TGTGCCTGGATCTCAGGGGACAGGGGGCCGAACACCTTC.

V gene TRBV29-1 combines with J gene TRBJ1-2, with D possibly being TRBD1 (6 bases). V was shortened by 7 bases and J by 3 bases, with 18 bases between the two germline ends. Germline V gene lookup returns CDR1 SQVTM and CDR2 ANQGSEA. CDR3 length: 14 residues. This CDR3 is CSAAGAEAYYGYTF. The DNA for the CDR3 is TGCAGCGCCGCGGGGGCGGAAGCATACTATGGCTACACCTTC.

This chain links TRBV5-4 with TRBJ2-5, with 8 bases identical to TRBD2. The germline CDR1 and CDR2 sequences are SGHNT and YYREEE (reference sequence). The CDR3 totals 14 residues. V shed 0 bases and J 2 bases; nucleotides not matched to a gene: 0. The CDR3 DNA reads as TGTGCCAGCAGCTTGGGCGGGGGGCAAGAGACCCAGTACTTC. It is translated as CASSLGGGQETQYF.

V is TRBV2 and J is TRBJ2-3; D perhaps matches TRBD1 (6 bases). The V gene lost 5 bases and the J gene lost 6 bases, with 21 bases spanning the gap. CDR1 is SNHLY and CDR2 is FYNNEI in the germline V gene. CDR3 size: 16 residues. DNA for the CDR3: TGTGCCAGCAGTCCAGGGGATTGGGTACAAGGGGATACGCAGTATTTT. Its translation: CASSPGDWVQGDTQYF.

This sequence joins TRBV7-2 and TRBJ1-1; no definite D call. The length of the CDR3 is 14 residues. Between the trimmed V and J ends, which lost 2 bases and 4 bases, there was a span of 11 bases. Germline CDR1 is SGHTA and CDR2 is FQGNSA. CDR3 amino acids: CASSLMAGSTEAFF. The CDR3 nucleotides are TGTGCCAGCAGCTTAATGGCCGGTAGCACTGAAGCTTTCTTT.

This sequence joins TRBV28 and TRBJ1-2; possibly TRBD1 for D (6 bases). V gave up 1 base and J gave up 4 bases, with 13 bases separating them. Germline loops: CDR1 MDHEN, CDR2 SYDVKM. The CDR3 contains 15 residues. For the CDR3, the DNA is TGTGCCAGCAGTTTATTGGAGACAGGCTTCTATGGCTACACCTTC. It encodes CASSLLETGFYGYTF.

This clone has only one observation. This chain uses TRBV7-6 with TRBJ2-7; D might be TRBD1 or TRBD2, each matching 6 bases. The CDR3 has 12 amino acids. Trimming left V 1 base short and J 8 bases short, with 9 bases between. The germline V gene encodes CDR1 SGHVS and CDR2 FNYEAQ. CDR3: CASSLEGGKQYF. The CDR3 DNA sequence: TGTGCCAGCAGCTTAGAGGGGGGCAAGCAGTACTTC.

This clone came up once. This chain links TRBV5-1 with TRBJ1-3; D is uncertain. Germline CDR1 is SGHRS and CDR2 is YFSETQ. The CDR3 loop spans 15 amino acids. Trimming left V 4 bases short and J 2 bases short, with 13 bases between. The CDR3 here is CASSLRVGPGNTIYF. For the CDR3, the DNA is TGCGCCAGCAGCCTAAGGGTAGGGCCTGGAAACACCATATATTTT.

The chain is built from TRBV5-1 and TRBJ2-7; D tentatively reads TRBD1 or TRBD2 (5 bases each). The V end was cut by 3 bases, the J end by 2 bases, with 15 bases between. The V gene's germline CDR1 is SGHRS and CDR2 YFSETQ. The CDR3 has 15 residues. The CDR3 loop is CASSSGSGPTYEQYF. DNA for the CDR3: TGCGCCAGCAGCTCCGGTTCGGGACCTACCTACGAGCAGTACTTC.

The CDR3: CASSLVPMNTEAFF. The CDR3 nucleotides read TGCGCCAGCAGCTTGGTTCCTATGAACACTGAAGCTTTCTTT. This chain uses TRBV5-1 with TRBJ1-1; D is undetermined. Germline loops: CDR1 SGHRS, CDR2 YFSETQ. The CDR3 consists of 14 residues. The V gene lost 0 bases and the J gene lost 0 bases, with 6 bases spanning the gap.